This T cell receptor (beta chain) was documented in a study of OX40 agonist ivuxolimab in advanced cancers. Produced via immunoSEQ multiplex PCR; TCRdb's table is partial and in-frame only. Of more than 65,000 clones in the sample, around 92% were seen once. Germline-derived CDR1 and CDR2 are MGHRA and YSYEKL. J gave up 3 bases and V 4 bases, and 9 bases lay outside the gene matches. The CDR3 is 17 amino acids. The material was CD4+ or CD8+ T cells sorted from blood, obtained in a trial of the OX40 agonist ivuxolimab. The chain joins TRBV4-1 to TRBJ2-3, with TRBD2 matching over 11 bases. The clonotype originates from an adult with an advanced solid tumor such as melanoma, head and neck, liver or kidney cancer. The CDR3 region is CASSPNGASGGTDTQYF. In DNA form, the CDR3 reads TGCGCCAGCAGCCCCAATGGGGCTAGCGGGGGGACAGATACGCAGTATTTT.